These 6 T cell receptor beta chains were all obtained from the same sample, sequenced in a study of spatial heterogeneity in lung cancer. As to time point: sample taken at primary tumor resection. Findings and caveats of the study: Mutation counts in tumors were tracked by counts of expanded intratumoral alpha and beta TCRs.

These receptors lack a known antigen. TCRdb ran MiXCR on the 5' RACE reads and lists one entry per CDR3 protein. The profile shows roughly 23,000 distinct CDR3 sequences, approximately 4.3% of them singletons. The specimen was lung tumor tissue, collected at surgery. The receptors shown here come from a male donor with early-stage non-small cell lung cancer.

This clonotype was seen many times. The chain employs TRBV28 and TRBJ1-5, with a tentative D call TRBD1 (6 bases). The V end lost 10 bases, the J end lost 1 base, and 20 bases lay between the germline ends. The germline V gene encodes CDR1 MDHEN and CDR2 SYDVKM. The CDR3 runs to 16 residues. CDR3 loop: CATTYRGTRSNQPQHF. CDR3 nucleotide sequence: TGTGCCACTACATACCGAGGGACAAGGAGCAATCAGCCCCAGCATTTT.

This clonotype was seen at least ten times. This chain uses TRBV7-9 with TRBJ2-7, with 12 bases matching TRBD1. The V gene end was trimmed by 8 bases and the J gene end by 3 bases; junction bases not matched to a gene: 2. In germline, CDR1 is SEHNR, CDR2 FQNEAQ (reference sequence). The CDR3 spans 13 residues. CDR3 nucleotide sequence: TGTGCCAGCGGGACAGGGGGCAACTACGAGCAGTACTTC. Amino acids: CASGTGGNYEQYF.

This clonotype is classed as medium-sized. Here the CDR3 reads CASSPYTIRTDTQYF. The CDR3 nucleotides read TGTGCCAGCAGTCCCTACACTATACGCACAGATACGCAGTATTTT. The V and J genes are TRBV27 and TRBJ2-3; D is unclear. Germline-derived CDR1 and CDR2 are MNHEY and SMNVEV (reference sequence). This CDR3 comprises 15 residues. Trimming removed 5 bases from V and 1 base from J, with 13 bases in between.

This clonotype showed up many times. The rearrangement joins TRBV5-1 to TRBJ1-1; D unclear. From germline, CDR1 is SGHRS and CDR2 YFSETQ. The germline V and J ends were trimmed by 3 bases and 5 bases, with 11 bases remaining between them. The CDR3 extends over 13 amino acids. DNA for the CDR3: TGCGCCAGCAGCTGGTACAGAGAGACTGAAGCTTTCTTT. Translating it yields CASSWYRETEAFF.

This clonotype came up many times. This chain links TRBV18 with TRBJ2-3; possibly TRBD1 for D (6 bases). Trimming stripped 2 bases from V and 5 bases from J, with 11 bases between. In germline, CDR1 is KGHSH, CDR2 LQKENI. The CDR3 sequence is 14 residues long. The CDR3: CASSPMGDIDTQYF. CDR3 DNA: TGTGCCAGCTCACCAATGGGGGACATAGATACGCAGTATTTT. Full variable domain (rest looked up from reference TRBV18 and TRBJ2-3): NAGVMQNPRHLVRRRGQEARLRCSPMKGHSHVYWYRQLPEEGLKFMVYLQKENIIDESGMPKERFSAEFPKEGPSILRIQQVVRGDSAAYFCASSPMGDIDTQYFGPGTRLTVL.

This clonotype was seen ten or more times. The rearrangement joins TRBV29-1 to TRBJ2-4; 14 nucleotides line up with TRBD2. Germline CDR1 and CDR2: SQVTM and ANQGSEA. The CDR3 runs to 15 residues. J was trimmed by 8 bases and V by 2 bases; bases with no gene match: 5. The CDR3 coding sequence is TGCAGCGTTGAAAGGGGGACTAGCGGGAGCGACATTCAGTACTTC. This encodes CSVERGTSGSDIQYF. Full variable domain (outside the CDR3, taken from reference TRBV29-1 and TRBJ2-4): SAVISQKPSRDICQRGTSLTIQCQVDSQVTMMFWYRQQPGQSLTLIATANQGSEATYESGFVIDKFPISRPNLTFSTLTVSNMSPEDSSIYLCSVERGTSGSDIQYFGAGTRLSVL.